This T cell receptor beta chain derives from a study of T cell repertoires in cytomegalovirus infection. Study information: Public signatures in TCR beta pointed to CMV infection and matching HLA type. Findings of the study overall: HLA-C-restricted, CMV-specific TCR beta clonotypes were dominant ex vivo. CMV carriers with the relevant HLA were identified by cumulative public TCR beta family frequency.

Germline lookup yields CDR1 LNHDA and CDR2 SQIVND (reference sequence). Between the trimmed V and J ends, which lost 1 base and 2 bases, there was a span of 8 bases. This CDR3 comprises 14 residues. MiXCR, run by TCRdb on the reads, gives a single entry per CDR3 protein. The data contain more than 150,000 distinct CDR3 sequences, roughly a fifth of them singletons. A few counts support this clonotype. As yet, its antigen is unknown. This receptor was identified in a human donor in good health (CMV status not recorded). Some clones in this sample may be carry-over from other donors' samples. V and J are TRBV19 and TRBJ1-2, with a possible D match to TRBD1 (5 bases). Specimen: PBMCs. As DNA, the CDR3 is TGTGCCAGTAGTATAGGACAGTTCAACTATGGCTACACCTTC. Translated, it gives CASSIGQFNYGYTF.